This TCR beta chain was recovered during a study of blood T cell repertoires in COVID-19. Study details: Collection of acute and convalescent COVID-19 samples took place in the United States, Italy and Spain. In each case, the material was cDNA or gDNA derived from T cells, B-cell-depleted T cells, or PBMCs.

In the original analysis: Nucleated cell number was recorded as an estimate derived from reference gene primer amplification. Measured with immunoSEQ multiplex PCR; TCRdb has only the in-frame clones, and not every one. That table is the source of V, J and clone size, and D and trimming were worked out from the DNA. The sample records tens of thousands of clones, around 85% being singletons. The sequencing sample was made of peripheral blood. This TCR was sampled from a man between 60 and 70 years old with acute or convalescent COVID-19.

CDR3 sequence (DNA): TGTGCCAGCAGCCAGGGACTGTCCCAAGAGACCCAGTACTTC. This encodes CASSQGLSQETQYF. The chain joins TRBV11-2 to TRBJ2-5; possible D gene TRBD2, 6 bases. V shed 5 bases and J shed 1 base, with 11 bases lying between them. Per germline, CDR1 SGHAT and CDR2 FQNNGV. This CDR3 has 14 residues.